Below are 24 T cell receptor beta chains sequenced from a single sample in a study of control samples from healthy donors and cancer patients. The table came from immunoSEQ multiplex PCR; TCRdb's copy has only in-frame clones and leaves some out. Among about 120,000 clones listed, roughly 91% were seen once. The sequenced sample consisted of blood. The receptors originated from a man between 35 and 55 years old in good health.

In this sample, this clone turned up once. V gene TRBV3-1 (or the pseudogene TRBV3-2) combines with J gene TRBJ2-5, with 9 bases lining up with TRBD2. Germline values: CDR1 LGHDT, CDR2 YNNKEL (reference sequence). CDR3 length: 17 residues. Trimming took 4 bases from V and 4 from J; bases not matched to a gene: 13. CDR3 residues: CASSPDGGGGAGETQYF. CDR3 in DNA: TGTGCCAGCAGCCCCGATGGGGGCGGGGGGGCCGGAGAGACCCAGTACTTC.

This chain joins TRBV30 and TRBJ1-2, with 9 positions matching TRBD1. V was pared by 1 base and J by 2 bases, with 8 bases of the junction left unmatched. Looked up from germline, CDR1 is GTSNPN and CDR2 is SVGIG (reference sequence). The CDR3 spans 16 residues. The CDR3: CAWSGQGVRGNYGYTF. CDR3 coding DNA: TGTGCCTGGAGTGGACAGGGGGTGAGAGGCAACTATGGCTACACCTTC.

The gene calls are TRBV28 and TRBJ1-1; no definite D call. The CDR3 consists of 14 residues. Looked up from germline, CDR1 is MDHEN and CDR2 is SYDVKM. Trimming shortened V by 10 bases and J by 0 bases, and 15 bases separated the two germline ends. The CDR3 spells CATMLVRLNTEAFF. The CDR3 bases are TGTGCCACCATGCTGGTTCGATTGAACACTGAAGCTTTCTTT.

A remark on this clone: Different DNA sequences within this sample yield the same CDR3. The rearrangement links TRBV9 to TRBJ2-5; a weak D match, TRBD2 (6 bases). Germline V CDR1 and CDR2: SGDLS, YYNGEE. With 0 bases removed from V and 5 bases from J, the gap between germline ends came to 8 bases. This CDR3 comprises 13 residues. CDR3 amino acids: CASSVGGEETQYF. The CDR3 DNA reads as TGTGCCAGCAGCGTAGGCGGGGAGGAGACCCAGTACTTC. Looking up the rest from reference TRBV9 and TRBJ2-5 gives the full variable domain: DSGVTQTPKHLITATGQRVTLRCSPRSGDLSVYWYQQSLDQGLQFLIQYYNGEERAKGNILERFSAQQFPDLHSELNLSSLELGDSALYFCASSVGGEETQYFGPGTRLLVL.

CDR3 sequence reads: CASSPGQLNTEAFF. In nucleotides, the CDR3 is TGCGCCAGCAGCCCGGGACAGTTGAACACTGAAGCTTTCTTT. V usage is TRBV4-1 and J usage is TRBJ1-1; the match to TRBD1 covers 7 bases. Germline CDR1 MGHRA, CDR2 YSYEKL. The V gene end was trimmed by 4 bases and the J gene end by 0 bases; junction bases not matched to a gene: 2. This CDR3 spans 14 amino acids.

A few counts support this clone. This chain links TRBV9 with TRBJ2-3; TRBD1 matches at 8 bases. CDR1 SGDLS and CDR2 YYNGEE come from the germline V gene. This CDR3 contains 16 residues. V shed 3 bases, J shed 3 bases, and the junction held 9 bases outside the gene matches. The CDR3 protein is CASSASQGAATDTQYF. As DNA, the CDR3 is TGTGCCAGCAGCGCTTCCCAGGGGGCCGCGACAGATACGCAGTATTTT.

This clone was counted between two and nine times. The rearrangement joins TRBV6-5 to TRBJ1-2; D might be TRBD1 (6 bases). Trimming stripped 6 bases from V and 0 bases from J, with 14 bases between. Germline V lookup: CDR1 MNHEY, CDR2 SVGAGI. This CDR3 has 15 residues. The DNA for the CDR3 is TGTGCCAGCAGCTCACAAGGGACAACTAACTATGGCTACACCTTC. This gives the protein CASSSQGTTNYGYTF.

This chain links TRBV9 with TRBJ2-1; D is possibly TRBD2 (6 bases). This CDR3 region has 19 residues. V was trimmed by 0 bases and J by 6 bases, leaving 25 bases between them. Germline values: CDR1 SGDLS, CDR2 YYNGEE. CDR3 in amino acids: CASSVVGGGSPVLGNEQFF. The CDR3 region has the DNA TGTGCCAGCAGCGTAGTCGGTGGAGGGTCCCCCGTGTTAGGCAATGAGCAGTTCTTC.

The CDR3 reads CASSYSMYGSGGNEQFF. In DNA form, the CDR3 reads TGTGCCAGCAGTTACTCGATGTACGGGTCAGGGGGTAATGAGCAGTTCTTC. The chain combines TRBV6-2 or TRBV6-3 with TRBJ2-1; TRBD1 matches at 7 bases. Germline loops: CDR1 MNHEY, CDR2 SVGEGT. V lost 0 bases, J lost 7 bases, and 12 bases stayed unmatched. The CDR3 is 17 residues long.

This clone has just a few counts. The gene calls are TRBV7-9 and TRBJ2-7; D might be TRBD2 (5 bases). Trimming took off 4 bases at V and 6 bases at J, with 13 bases between the two ends. This CDR3 contains 13 residues. The germline V gene has CDR1 SEHNR and CDR2 FQNEAQ (reference sequence). CDR3 coding DNA: TGTGCCAGCAGCTCTTCGGGGTTGAGCGAGCAGTACTTC. It yields the protein CASSSSGLSEQYF.

The J gene is TRBJ1-3, the V gene TRBV24-1; 7 positions agree with TRBD1. J lost 3 bases, V lost 6 bases, and 4 bases had no gene match. CDR1 and CDR2 from the germline V gene are KGHDR and SFDVKD. The CDR3 spans 14 residues. This CDR3 is CATSTGVNGNTIYF. The DNA of the CDR3 is TGTGCCACCAGTACAGGGGTAAATGGAAACACCATATATTTT.

This rearrangement joins TRBV7-2 to TRBJ1-2; 7 bases agree with TRBD1. Germline-derived CDR1 and CDR2 are SGHTA and FQGNSA. This CDR3 region has 13 residues. With 6 bases clipped from V and 9 bases from J, the junction kept 10 bases outside the gene matches. The chain's CDR3 is CASSFGQAGSYTF. The CDR3 DNA sequence: TGTGCCAGCAGTTTTGGACAGGCCGGGAGCTACACCTTC. The full variable domain, with the rest looked up from reference TRBV7-2 and TRBJ1-2, is GAGVSQSPSNKVTEKGKDVELRCDPISGHTALYWYRQSLGQGLEFLIYFQGNSAPDKSGLPSDRFSAERTGGSVSTLTIQRTQQEDSAVYLCASSFGQAGSYTFGSGTRLTVV.

V is TRBV18 and J is TRBJ1-6, with 10 nucleotides matching TRBD1. CDR1 is KGHSH and CDR2 is LQKENI in the germline V gene. Trimming removed 1 base from V and 5 bases from J; junction bases left unmatched: 5. This CDR3 has 17 residues. In DNA form, the CDR3 reads TGTGCCAGCTCACCACGTCCGGGACAGGGGAATAATTCACCCCTCCACTTT. As protein: CASSPRPGQGNNSPLHF.

The V call is TRBV27, the J call TRBJ1-5; unclear D gene. Germline CDR1 is MNHEY and CDR2 is SMNVEV (reference sequence). The ends were cut back, 4 bases at V and 1 base at J, with 5 bases in the middle. This CDR3 comprises 13 residues. The CDR3 loop reads CASSWASNQPQHF. The CDR3 nucleotides are TGTGCCAGCAGTTGGGCCAGCAATCAGCCCCAGCATTTT.

This rearrangement joins TRBV11-3 to TRBJ1-1, with unresolved D. This CDR3 spans 16 amino acids. Looked up from germline, CDR1 is SGHNT and CDR2 is YENEEA. Trimming left V 1 base short and J 3 bases short, with 15 bases between. DNA for the CDR3: TGTGCCAGCAGCTTAGCCCCGGGCGTCGGGGACACTGAAGCTTTCTTT. The encoded protein is CASSLAPGVGDTEAFF. Full variable domain (outside the CDR3, taken from reference TRBV11-3 and TRBJ1-1): EAGVVQSPRYKIIEKKQPVAFWCNPISGHNTLYWYLQNLGQGPELLIRYENEEAVDDSQLPKDRFSAERLKGVDSTLKIQPAELGDSAVYLCASSLAPGVGDTEAFFGQGTRLTVV.

This clone was seen just once. V is TRBV30 and J is TRBJ2-2, with 13 nucleotides matching TRBD2. CDR3 length: 20 amino acids. The ends lost 4 bases at V and 6 bases at J; junction bases unmatched: 20. Germline lookup yields CDR1 GTSNPN and CDR2 SVGIG (reference sequence). The CDR3 protein is CAWTSSWETSGGPRPGELFF. The DNA of the CDR3 is TGTGCCTGGACCTCAAGTTGGGAGACTAGCGGGGGGCCCCGACCCGGGGAGCTGTTTTTT.

This chain connects TRBV2 to TRBJ1-2; D remains ambiguous. The CDR3 consists of 11 residues. CDR1 and CDR2 (germline): SNHLY, FYNNEI. The germline V and J ends were trimmed by 8 bases and 8 bases, with 12 bases remaining between them. CDR3 sequence (DNA): TGTGCCAGCCAGAAGGTCAGCGGCTACACCTTC. Translating gives CASQKVSGYTF.

This chain joins TRBV19 and TRBJ1-2; 9 positions match TRBD1. Per germline, CDR1 LNHDA and CDR2 SQIVND (reference sequence). The V gene end was trimmed by 5 bases and the J gene end by 8 bases; junction bases not matched to a gene: 6. This CDR3 is 13 amino acids long. Written as DNA, the CDR3 is TGTGCCAGTAGTCCCGGGACAGGGTACGGCTACACCTTC. This translates into CASSPGTGYGYTF.

This rearrangement joins TRBV11-3 to TRBJ1-3, with D uncertain. The CDR3 sequence is 15 residues long. V lost 5 bases and J lost 0, with 11 bases in between. Germline assignment: CDR1 SGHNT and CDR2 YENEEA. Here the CDR3 reads CASSAGGSSGNTIYF. The DNA of the CDR3 is TGTGCCAGCAGCGCCGGAGGGAGCTCTGGAAACACCATATATTTT.

This chain uses TRBV19 with TRBJ1-3; D not certain. Germline CDR1 and CDR2: LNHDA and SQIVND (reference sequence). The length of the CDR3 is 14 residues. V was shortened by 8 bases and J by 0 bases, with 11 bases between the two germline ends. The CDR3 DNA follows: TGTGCCAGTTCCGAGTATTCCTCTGGAAACACCATATATTTT. Encoded protein: CASSEYSSGNTIYF.

This clone has a single count. The chain couples TRBV24-1 to TRBJ2-6; no clear D. V gave up 0 bases and J gave up 4 bases, with 9 bases separating them. This CDR3 spans 16 amino acids. CDR1 and CDR2 (germline): KGHDR, SFDVKD. The CDR3 nucleotides are TGTGCCACCAGTGATTTGGGGGTCTCCGGGGCCAACGTCCTGACTTTC. This codes for CATSDLGVSGANVLTF.

This chain joins TRBV5-5 and TRBJ1-6; 7 bases line up with TRBD1. The CDR3 length is 15 residues. Germline values: CDR1 SGHKS, CDR2 YYEKEE (reference sequence). V was pared by 3 bases and J by 10 bases, with 10 bases of the junction left unmatched. The CDR3 here is CASSSQTGMGSPLHF. CDR3 coding DNA: TGTGCCAGCAGCTCTCAGACAGGGATGGGATCACCCCTCCACTTT.

This sequence joins TRBV7-9 and TRBJ1-6; D uncertain. Between the trimmed V and J ends, which lost 4 bases and 7 bases, there was a span of 5 bases. The CDR3 extends over 12 amino acids. Germline assignment: CDR1 SEHNR and CDR2 FQNEAQ (reference sequence). CDR3 DNA sequence: TGTGCCAGCAGCTCCGACAATTCACCCCTCCACTTT. This sequence encodes CASSSDNSPLHF.

The J gene is TRBJ1-4, the V gene TRBV7-7; no definite D call. CDR3 length equals 14 residues. V dropped 1 base and J dropped 8 bases, with 11 bases sitting between them. Germline V CDR1 and CDR2: SSHAT, FNYEAQ (reference sequence). The CDR3 sequence is CASSLDGRTEKLFF. CDR3 DNA: TGTGCCAGCAGCTTAGACGGCCGAACCGAAAAACTGTTTTTT.